The 32 T cell receptor beta chains below come from one sample, sequenced in a study of T cells in women clearing cervical HPV infection. Clones were sequenced by immunoSEQ multiplex PCR, and TCRdb holds only the in-frame ones, with some missing. This listing includes 25,000 to 35,000 clones. Specimen: blood buffy coat. The receptors stem from a woman aged 18-70 years with a cervical HPV16 infection that either progressed to CIN3+ or cleared (not recorded which).

Worth noting for this clone: The read stops 3 residues short of the end of the CDR3; the missing end is completed from the germline J gene. The chain employs TRBV2 and TRBJ2-3, with D hard to call. V was pared by 3 bases and J by 0 bases, with 7 bases between. The CDR3 sequence is 14 residues long. CDR1 and CDR2 (germline): SNHLY, FYNNEI. The CDR3 loop reads CASSDWASTDTQYF. CDR3 DNA (partial): TGTGCCAGCAGTGATTGGGCCAGCACAGATACG.

As to this clone: Read coverage stops 3 residues before the CDR3 terminus; the germline J gene supplies the remainder. The gene calls are TRBV18 and TRBJ1-2; 9 nucleotides align to TRBD1. The germline CDR1 and CDR2 sequences are KGHSH and LQKENI. The CDR3 length is 16 residues. The CDR3 sequence: CASSRTGVNYQESYTF. The covered CDR3 bases are TGTGCCAGCTCGAGGACAGGGGTAAACTATCAAGAGAGC.

About this clone: The read halts 3 residues ahead of the CDR3 end, with the missing end drawn from the germline J gene. The J gene is TRBJ2-2, the V gene TRBV2; possibly TRBD2 for D (6 bases). The germline CDR1 and CDR2 sequences are SNHLY and FYNNEI. Trimming took off 5 bases at V and 5 bases at J, with 15 bases between the two ends. The CDR3 is 15 amino acids. The CDR3 protein is CASSPRDSETGELFF. The CDR3 DNA, read in part, is TGTGCCAGCAGTCCCCGGGACTCTGAAACCGGGGAG.

A remark on this clone: The read terminates 3 residues before the CDR3 end, so the remaining end is supplied by the germline J gene. V gene TRBV13 combines with J gene TRBJ2-3, with unresolved D. The CDR3 runs 12 residues. The V and J ends lost 4 bases and 0 bases respectively, with 2 bases between them. Germline values: CDR1 PRHDT, CDR2 FYEKMQ (reference sequence). CDR3 loop: CASSSSTDTQYF. Incomplete CDR3 DNA: TGTGCCAGCAGCTCTAGCACAGATACG.

Turning to this clone: The read finishes 3 residues shy of the CDR3 end, and the germline J gene is used to complete it. The chain recombines TRBV5-1 with TRBJ2-1; tentative D call: TRBD1 (5 bases). Germline CDR1 SGHRS, CDR2 YFSETQ. With 1 base removed from V and 8 bases from J, the gap between germline ends came to 16 bases. The CDR3 consists of 15 residues. CDR3 bases read: TGCGCCAGCAGCTTGTTGGGGCTTAGCAGCGATGAG. It codes for CASSLLGLSSDE. The complete CDR3 sequence is CASSLLGLSSDEQFF.

To note about this clone: Read coverage stops 3 residues before the CDR3 terminus; the germline J gene supplies the remainder. The chain links TRBV7-6 to TRBJ2-2; D could derive from TRBD1 or TRBD2 (6 bases each). The CDR3 consists of 18 residues. Germline CDR1 reads SGHVS; CDR2 reads FNYEAQ. Deletions cut 1 base from V and 1 base from J, with 16 bases between. The CDR3 bases that were read are TGTGCCAGCAGCTTAGGGCTACTACAGGGAGGGAACACCGGGGAG. This gives the protein CASSLGLLQGGNTGE. The whole CDR3 is CASSLGLLQGGNTGELFF.

Of note for this clone: Coverage ceases 3 residues before the CDR3 finishes, and the germline J gene fills in the end. V and J are TRBV20-1 and TRBJ2-2, with 7 bases aligning to TRBD2. The V segment lost 1 base and the J segment 2 bases; nucleotides outside the gene matches: 4. The CDR3 is 15 amino acids. CDR1 and CDR2 (germline): DFQATT, SNEGSKA (reference sequence). The CDR3 is CSARGTSLNTGELFF. The CDR3 DNA, read in part, is TGCAGTGCTAGAGGGACTAGTTTAAACACCGGGGAG.

As regards this clone: Sequencing ends 3 residues short of the CDR3 end; the germline J gene provides the rest. The rearrangement joins TRBV19 to TRBJ1-1; 8 bases are a match to TRBD1. The length of the CDR3 is 14 residues. Trimming took 5 bases from V and 1 from J; bases not matched to a gene: 3. In germline, CDR1 is LNHDA, CDR2 SQIVND (reference sequence). The CDR3 sequence is CASSPGTGNTEAFF. CDR3 bases read: TGTGCCAGTAGTCCGGGGACAGGGAACACTGAA. Drawing the rest from reference TRBV19 and TRBJ1-1, the complete variable domain is DGGITQSPKYLFRKEGQNVTLSCEQNLNHDAMYWYRQDPGQGLRLIYYSQIVNDFQKGDIAEGYSVSREKKESFPLTVTSAQKNPTAFYLCASSPGTGNTEAFFGQGTRLTVV.

Worth noting for this clone: Sequencing ends 3 residues short of the CDR3 end; the germline J gene provides the rest. This rearrangement joins TRBV10-3 to TRBJ1-6; 10 positions match TRBD1. This CDR3 has 15 residues. The germline V gene encodes CDR1 ENHRY and CDR2 SYGVKD. V was pared by 6 bases and J by 8 bases, with 7 bases of the junction left unmatched. The sequenced CDR3 bases are TGTGCCATCAGACCCGGGACAGGGGTTCATTCACCC. Protein sequence: CAIRPGTGVHSP. The entire CDR3 sequence reads CAIRPGTGVHSPLHF.

For this clone: Read coverage stops 3 residues before the CDR3 terminus; the germline J gene supplies the remainder. This chain uses TRBV19 with TRBJ2-2; 9 positions match TRBD1. Germline values: CDR1 LNHDA, CDR2 SQIVND (reference sequence). The CDR3 runs 17 residues. Here the CDR3 reads CASSPTGGRATNEKLFF. CDR3 DNA (partial): TGTGCCAGTAGTCCCACAGGGGGCCGTGCAACTAATGAAAAG.

To note about this clone: The read comes to an end 3 residues before the CDR3 does, leaving the germline J gene to fill in the end. The rearrangement uses TRBV9 and TRBJ2-7; 7 positions agree with TRBD1. Germline lookup yields CDR1 SGDLS and CDR2 YYNGEE. The CDR3 has 15 residues. Trimming cost V 3 bases and J 4 bases; bases outside gene matches: 10. CDR3 region: CASSASGQPLYEQYF. The sequenced CDR3 bases are TGTGCCAGCAGCGCTTCGGGACAGCCCCTATACGAG.

Note on this clone: The read falls 3 residues short of the CDR3 end, and the missing part is taken from the germline J gene. This chain joins TRBV20-1 and TRBJ2-3, with D possibly matching TRBD1 (6 bases). The CDR3 length is 17 residues. V was trimmed by 3 bases and J by 3 bases, leaving 22 bases between them. The V gene's germline CDR1 is DFQATT and CDR2 SNEGSKA (reference sequence). CDR3 DNA (partial): TGCAGTGCTAGCAGGTCGGCAGGGGCCGTTCGTACAGATACG. Amino acids: CSASRSAGAVRTDT. The whole CDR3 sequence is CSASRSAGAVRTDTQYF.

Concerning this clone itself: Sequencing ends 3 residues short of the CDR3 end; the germline J gene provides the rest. This chain connects TRBV7-9 to TRBJ1-2, with 7 bases fitting TRBD1. The CDR3 runs to 14 residues. From germline, CDR1 is SEHNR and CDR2 FQNEAQ (reference sequence). The chain's CDR3 is CASSFDRETYDYTF. The DNA read from the CDR3 is TGTGCCAGCAGCTTCGACAGGGAAACCTACGAC.

Details on this clone: The read halts 3 residues ahead of the CDR3 end, with the missing end drawn from the germline J gene. The chain employs TRBV10-3 and TRBJ1-1; the D gene is possibly TRBD1 (5 bases). CDR1 is ENHRY, CDR2 SYGVKD, per germline. This CDR3 is 15 amino acids long. The V end was cut by 0 bases, the J end by 5 bases, with 13 bases between. Incomplete CDR3 DNA: TGTGCCATCAGTGAGTCGGGCAGGGAGGGAACTGAA. Translated, it gives CAISESGREGTE. The full CDR3 sequence reads CAISESGREGTEAFF.

CDR3 bases read: TGCGCCAGCAGCAGCGACAGGGCCGCCTATGGC. Its translation: CASSSDRAAYG. The complete CDR3 sequence is CASSSDRAAYGYTF. The chain links TRBV5-1 to TRBJ1-2, with TRBD1 matching 7 bases. The read terminates 3 residues before the CDR3 end, so the remaining end is supplied by the germline J gene. Germline V gene data show CDR1 as SGHRS and CDR2 as YFSETQ. V dropped 4 bases and J dropped 4; count of bases not matched to a gene: 7. The CDR3 consists of 14 residues.

CDR3 bases read: TGCAGTGCGGGCACAGGGAATCAAGGCTACAATGAG. Translated, it gives CSAGTGNQGYNE. From start to end, the CDR3 is CSAGTGNQGYNEQFF. J is TRBJ2-1 and V is TRBV20-1; a weak D match, TRBD1 (6 bases). The CDR3 extends 3 residues past the end of the read, so its final part is completed from the germline J gene. CDR3 length equals 15 residues. Germline V gene lookup returns CDR1 DFQATT and CDR2 SNEGSKA (reference sequence). V was shortened by 6 bases and J by 3 bases, with 18 bases between the two germline ends.

As for this clone: The read halts 3 residues ahead of the CDR3 end, with the missing end drawn from the germline J gene. This sequence joins TRBV20-1 and TRBJ1-5; 9 nucleotides align to TRBD1. The ends lost 5 bases at V and 2 bases at J; junction bases unmatched: 4. CDR1 and CDR2 from the germline V gene are DFQATT and SNEGSKA (reference sequence). The CDR3 is 14 amino acids. The covered CDR3 bases are TGCAGTGCTCTCGGGGACAGGGGCAATCAGCCC. Amino acids: CSALGDRGNQP. The complete CDR3 reads CSALGDRGNQPQHF.

Worth noting for this clone: One junction end does not reproduce the germline sequence, and a read error may be involved. The read terminates 3 residues before the CDR3 end, so the remaining end is supplied by the germline J gene. This chain joins TRBV7-9 and TRBJ2-2; 8 nucleotides agree with TRBD1. The CDR3 length is 15 residues. Germline CDR1 SEHNR, CDR2 FQNEAQ (reference sequence). CDR3 bases read: TGTGTCAGCAGCCCCGGGACAGGCAACACCGGGGAG. This codes for CVSSPGTGNTGE. The whole CDR3 region reads CVSSPGTGNTGELFF.

Notes on this clone: The sequenced fragment ends 3 residues before the CDR3 boundary, so the rest is inferred from the germline J gene. The chain recombines TRBV7-9 with TRBJ1-4; a weak D match, TRBD1 (5 bases). Germline loops: CDR1 SEHNR, CDR2 FQNEAQ (reference sequence). There are 15 residues in the CDR3. Deletions cut 1 base from V and 10 bases from J, with 16 bases between. The CDR3 loop is CASSLEVRERGKLFF. CDR3 DNA, as far as it was read: TGTGCCAGCAGCTTAGAAGTGAGGGAGAGGGGAAAA.

CDR3 bases read: TGCAGTGCACTACAGGGGGCGAGTCCTCCAAACATT. Protein: CSALQGASPPNI. The whole CDR3 reads CSALQGASPPNIQYF. The chain couples TRBV20-1 to TRBJ2-4, with 9 bases that match TRBD1. Read sequence stops 3 residues before the CDR3 end, and the germline J gene provides the missing end. The CDR3 contains 15 residues. V lost 6 bases and J lost 6; bases outside the gene matches: 12. In germline, CDR1 is DFQATT, CDR2 SNEGSKA (reference sequence).

A remark on this clone: The read halts 3 residues ahead of the CDR3 end, with the missing end drawn from the germline J gene. V gene TRBV7-9 combines with J gene TRBJ1-2; D ambiguous. Germline CDR1 is SEHNR and CDR2 is FQNEAQ (reference sequence). The CDR3 spans 14 residues. Incomplete CDR3 DNA: TGTGCCAGCAGCTTCGGACTAGCCGACAATGAC. Translation: CASSFGLADND. The whole CDR3 sequence reads CASSFGLADNDYTF.

Turning to this clone: With the read ending 3 residues before the CDR3 end, the germline J gene is used to fill in that end. This chain links TRBV6-1 with TRBJ1-2, with D perhaps TRBD1 (6 bases). CDR3 length equals 17 residues. Trimming left V 2 bases short and J 4 bases short, with 20 bases between. Looked up from germline, CDR1 is MNHNS and CDR2 is SASEGT. The sequenced CDR3 bases are TGTGCCAGCAGTGAAAGCCCTCGGGGGGCAAGCCTCTATGGC. Translated, it gives CASSESPRGASLYG. The whole CDR3 reads CASSESPRGASLYGYTF.

A note on this clone: The read terminates 3 residues before the CDR3 end, so the remaining end is supplied by the germline J gene. The chain joins TRBV2 to TRBJ1-2; D is undetermined. Germline V CDR1 and CDR2: SNHLY, FYNNEI. The V and J ends lost 7 bases and 3 bases respectively, with 18 bases between them. This CDR3 has 15 residues. The CDR3 loop is CASTVTWTTYYGYTF. CDR3 DNA, as far as it was read: TGTGCCAGCACCGTAACGTGGACTACCTACTATGGC.

A remark on this clone: The CDR3 is cut off 3 residues early in the read; its end comes from the germline J gene. The rearrangement uses TRBV20-1 and TRBJ1-6, with TRBD1 matching 8 bases. The germline V gene encodes CDR1 DFQATT and CDR2 SNEGSKA (reference sequence). V was pared by 1 base and J by 5 bases, with 7 bases of the junction left unmatched. The length of the CDR3 is 16 residues. The covered CDR3 bases are TGCAGTGCTAGAGTGAACAGGGGGAACGATAATTCACCC. Translation: CSARVNRGNDNSP. The complete CDR3 reads CSARVNRGNDNSPLHF.

About this clone itself: From the germline J gene comes the end of the CDR3, since the read stops 3 residues before it. This chain joins TRBV29-1 and TRBJ2-1, with 12 bases that match TRBD2. Losses at the gene ends were 5 bases for V and 4 bases for J; bases not matched to a gene: 3. Per the germline V gene, CDR1 is SQVTM and CDR2 is ANQGSEA. The CDR3 runs 14 residues. The part of the CDR3 DNA that was read is TGCAGCGTTACTAGCGGGAGGACTTACAATGAG. As protein: CSVTSGRTYNE. The entire CDR3 protein reads CSVTSGRTYNEQFF.

Regarding this clone: The read halts 3 residues ahead of the CDR3 end, with the missing end drawn from the germline J gene. The chain is built from TRBV19 and TRBJ2-7, with D possibly TRBD1 on 6 matching bases. Per the germline V gene, CDR1 is LNHDA and CDR2 is SQIVND (reference sequence). With 4 bases removed from V and 1 base from J, the gap between germline ends came to 14 bases. This CDR3 region has 15 residues. The DNA read from the CDR3 is TGTGCCAGTAGTAGAAATACGGACAGATCCTACGAG. Amino acids: CASSRNTDRSYE. In full, the CDR3 is CASSRNTDRSYEQYF.

The CDR3 bases that were read are TGTGCCAGCAGCTTAGGACTAGCGGCCTACGAG. It is translated as CASSLGLAAYE. Given in full, the CDR3 is CASSLGLAAYEQYF. The chain is built from TRBV7-8 and TRBJ2-7; 9 bases are shared with TRBD2. The CDR3 extends 3 residues past the end of the read, so its final part is completed from the germline J gene. The CDR3 spans 14 residues. Germline trimming cut 1 base from V and 2 bases from J; bases unmatched to any gene: 0. CDR1 SGHVS and CDR2 FQNEAQ come from the germline V gene.

On this clone: The read stops 3 residues short of the end of the CDR3; the missing end is completed from the germline J gene. The chain combines TRBV5-1 with TRBJ1-2, with D possibly matching TRBD1 (5 bases). The V gene's germline CDR1 is SGHRS and CDR2 YFSETQ. The germline V and J ends were trimmed by 0 bases and 6 bases, with 6 bases remaining between them. The CDR3 consists of 12 residues. CDR3 DNA (partial): TGCGCCAGCAGCTTGGCAGGGAATGGC. This codes for CASSLAGNG. The entire CDR3 protein is CASSLAGNGYTF.

With respect to this clone: The CDR3 goes on 3 residues after the read ends, and that part is filled in from the germline J gene. This chain connects TRBV20-1 to TRBJ2-1; 9 bases line up with TRBD2. The CDR3 extends over 15 amino acids. J gave up 4 bases and V 6 bases, and 10 bases lay outside the gene matches. Germline V lookup: CDR1 DFQATT, CDR2 SNEGSKA (reference sequence). The CDR3 loop reads CSAQKGGGAYNEQFF. The covered CDR3 bases are TGCAGTGCACAAAAGGGCGGGGGGGCGTACAATGAG.

Regarding this clone: The read halts 3 residues ahead of the CDR3 end, with the missing end drawn from the germline J gene. The chain employs TRBV5-1 and TRBJ2-3; D is ambiguous. This CDR3 comprises 14 residues. Trimming stripped 1 base from V and 2 bases from J, with 8 bases between. Germline-derived CDR1 and CDR2 are SGHRS and YFSETQ. The CDR3 sequence is CASSLSSYTDTQYF. Incomplete CDR3 DNA: TGCGCCAGCAGCTTGTCTTCGTACACAGATACG. Full variable domain (missing parts from reference TRBV5-1 and TRBJ2-3): KAGVTQTPRYLIKTRGQQVTLSCSPISGHRSVSWYQQTPGQGLQFLFEYFSETQRNKGNFPGRFSGRQFSNSRSEMNVSTLELGDSALYLCASSLSSYTDTQYFGPGTRLTVL.

Note on this clone: The read ends 3 residues before the CDR3 terminus; that terminus is restored from the germline J gene. V and J are TRBV7-6 and TRBJ2-7; 9 positions agree with TRBD2. The CDR3 loop spans 18 amino acids. Germline V lookup: CDR1 SGHVS, CDR2 FNYEAQ. V shed 5 bases, J shed 2 bases, and the junction held 16 bases outside the gene matches. The CDR3 loop is CASSLGGLAGVTPYEQYF. CDR3 bases read: TGTGCCAGCAGCCTCGGTGGATTAGCGGGAGTTACACCCTACGAG.

With respect to this clone: The read ends 3 residues early relative to the CDR3; the germline J gene fills the gap. The chain joins TRBV30 to TRBJ1-1; weak D call: TRBD1 (5 bases). This CDR3 region has 13 residues. The V gene's germline CDR1 is GTSNPN and CDR2 SVGIG (reference sequence). With 5 bases removed from V and 4 bases from J, the gap between germline ends came to 14 bases. The CDR3 reads CAWDQGVGTEAFF. The DNA read from the CDR3 is TGTGCCTGGGATCAAGGGGTAGGCACTGAA.